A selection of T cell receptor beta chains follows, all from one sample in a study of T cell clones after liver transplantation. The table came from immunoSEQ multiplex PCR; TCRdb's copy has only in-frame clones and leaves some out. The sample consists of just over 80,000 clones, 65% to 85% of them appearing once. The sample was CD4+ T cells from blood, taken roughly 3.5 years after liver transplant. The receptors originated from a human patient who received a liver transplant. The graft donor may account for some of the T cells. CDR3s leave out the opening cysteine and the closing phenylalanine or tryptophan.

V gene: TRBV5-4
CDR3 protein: ASSLGQVGEKLF

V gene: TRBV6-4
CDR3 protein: ASSEQSSYNEQF

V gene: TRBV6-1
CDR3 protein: ASSFLLANQPQH

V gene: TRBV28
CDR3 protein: ASSLRDTQY

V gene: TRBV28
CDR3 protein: ASTLRGYYPPGANVLT

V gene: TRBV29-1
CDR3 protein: SVERGLGYGYT

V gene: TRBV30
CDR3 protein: AGKPGQGFHGANVLT

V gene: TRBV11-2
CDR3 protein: ASSSVRRATYEQY

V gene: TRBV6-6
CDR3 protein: ASSYSAGGITGELF

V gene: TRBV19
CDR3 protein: ASIRTPGSYNEQF

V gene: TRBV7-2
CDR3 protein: ASSRSPGETQY

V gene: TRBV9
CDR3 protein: ASSPILAQETQY

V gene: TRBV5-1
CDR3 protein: ASSFRTGPSYEQY

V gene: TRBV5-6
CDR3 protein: ASSLARVDGELF

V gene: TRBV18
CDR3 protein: ASSPGFHREDTEAF

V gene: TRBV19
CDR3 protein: ASRRQSSNQPQH

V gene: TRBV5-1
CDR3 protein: ASVARITGELF

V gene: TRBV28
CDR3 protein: ASSPRDRFNEKLF

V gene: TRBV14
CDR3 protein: ASSHPSRSYNEQF

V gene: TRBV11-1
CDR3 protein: ASSLSDRGWVGYT

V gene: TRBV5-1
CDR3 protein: ASSLGGQVTDTQY

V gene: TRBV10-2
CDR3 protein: ATVSFRKSYEQY

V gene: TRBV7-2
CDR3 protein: ASSTHRGTEAF

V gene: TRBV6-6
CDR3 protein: ASSYPSGSPYGEQY

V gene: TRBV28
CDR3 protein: ASSLRGGGSYGYT

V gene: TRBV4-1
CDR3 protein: ASSQGLARSYEQY

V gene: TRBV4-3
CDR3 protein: ASSQDRVLGEQY